This entry lists 11 T cell receptor beta chains sequenced from one sample in a study of molecular identifiers for immune sequencing clone quantification. TCRdb passed the PCR reads through MiXCR, listing each CDR3 protein once. Of over 600,000 distinct CDR3 sequences in the sample, 20% were seen once. Specimen: naive CD8+ T cells from blood, with Jurkat cell RNA spiked in. As for subset: FACS-sorted CD8+CD4-CCR7+CD45RA+ naive T cells. The receptors shown here come from a human donor in good health. Some libraries in this study had Jurkat cell RNA spiked in.

In the case of this clonotype: A read error is possible here, since a much larger clone lies one base away. This sequence joins TRBV27 and TRBJ2-3, with 7 bases matching TRBD2. Germline CDR1 is MNHEY and CDR2 is SMNVEV (reference sequence). This CDR3 has 14 amino acids. CDR3 amino acids: CAGSVGTGGDTQYF. The CDR3 DNA sequence: TGTGCCGGCAGTGTTGGGACGGGGGGAGATACGCAGTATTTT.

This clonotype occurred many times. The V call is TRBV6-5, the J call TRBJ2-2, with D unclear. CDR1 and CDR2 (germline): MNHEY, SVGAGI. The CDR3 contains 12 residues. Trimming removed 1 base from V and 6 bases from J, with 3 bases in between. CDR3 nucleotides: TGTGCCAGCAGTTACTATCCCGGGGAGCTGTTTTTT. Translating gives CASSYYPGELFF.

This clonotype was seen ten or more times. This chain uses TRBV25-1 with TRBJ1-1; D not resolved. V was clipped by 0 bases and J by 5 bases, with 7 bases between them. Germline CDR1 and CDR2: MGHDK and SYGVNS. The CDR3 extends over 13 amino acids. The CDR3 protein is CASSEYIGTEAFF. The CDR3 DNA reads as TGTGCCAGCAGTGAATATATCGGGACTGAAGCTTTCTTT.

The rearrangement uses TRBV20-1 and TRBJ2-7; 7 nucleotides line up with TRBD2. V was clipped by 6 bases and J by 3 bases; unmatched bases: 14. The CDR3 length is 15 residues. Germline loops: CDR1 DFQATT, CDR2 SNEGSKA (reference sequence). DNA of the CDR3: TGCAGTGCACCCTCTCTGGCGGGAGTATTCTACGAGCAGTACTTC. It is translated as CSAPSLAGVFYEQYF.

This clonotype has a count of ten or more. The chain has TRBV6-2 or TRBV6-3 and TRBJ2-1, with D possibly matching TRBD2 (6 bases). The CDR3 has 16 residues. The V gene lost 6 bases and the J gene lost 2 bases, with 17 bases spanning the gap. Germline V gene data show CDR1 as MNHEY and CDR2 as SVGEGT. The chain's CDR3 is CASRSLRDSTYNEQFF. CDR3 DNA sequence: TGTGCCAGCAGATCCCTCCGGGACTCCACCTACAATGAGCAGTTCTTC.

This clonotype has ten or more counts. This rearrangement joins TRBV19 to TRBJ2-3; 7 nucleotides agree with TRBD2. CDR1 is LNHDA, CDR2 SQIVND, per germline (reference sequence). Unmatched junction bases numbered 9, after V lost 9 bases and J lost 3 bases. This CDR3 is 14 amino acids long. The CDR3 loop reads CARPSGGSTDTQYF. Written as DNA, the CDR3 is TGTGCCAGACCCTCGGGCGGGAGTACAGATACGCAGTATTTT.

This clonotype turned up a few times. This may arise from a read error, as a much more abundant clone is one base away. The V gene is TRBV4-3, the J gene TRBJ2-7; D is unclear. The CDR3 has 15 residues. CDR1 LGHNA and CDR2 YSLEER come from the germline V gene. DNA of the CDR3: TGCGCCAGCAGCCAAGATGCAAATGGCTACTACGAGCAGTGCTTC. The encoded protein is CASSQDANGYYEQCF.

Many counts were recorded for this clonotype. The chain combines TRBV7-9 with TRBJ2-5, with a possible D match to TRBD1 (5 bases). CDR3 length: 13 amino acids. The ends were cut back, 7 bases at V and 1 base at J, with 10 bases in the middle. CDR1 is SEHNR and CDR2 is FQNEAQ in the germline V gene (reference sequence). Here the CDR3 DNA reads TGTGCCAGCACACAGACAGTCCAAGAGACCCAGTACTTC. It encodes CASTQTVQETQYF.

The chain has TRBV5-6 and TRBJ2-2; D unresolved. The CDR3 covers 11 residues. CDR1 is SGHDT, CDR2 YYEEEE, per germline. V was clipped by 7 bases and J by 7 bases, with 8 bases between them. The CDR3 spells CASYDGGELFF. The CDR3, as DNA: TGTGCCAGCTATGACGGCGGGGAGCTGTTTTTT.

This clonotype showed up many times. The chain combines TRBV20-1 with TRBJ1-5, with D unresolved. This CDR3 is built from 16 residues. V was shortened by 3 bases and J by 3 bases, with 18 bases between the two germline ends. The germline CDR1 and CDR2 sequences are DFQATT and SNEGSKA (reference sequence). In nucleotides, the CDR3 is TGCAGTGCTAGGTTCGTTGGCGAAATGGACAATCAGCCCCAGCATTTT. Amino acid sequence: CSARFVGEMDNQPQHF.

The rearrangement uses TRBV11-3 and TRBJ2-1, with no clear D. The V end was cut by 6 bases, the J end by 0 bases, with 9 bases between. The CDR3 runs 14 residues. The germline CDR1 and CDR2 sequences are SGHNT and YENEEA. CDR3 sequence reads: CASSPMDSYNEQFF. The CDR3 coding sequence is TGTGCCAGCAGTCCCATGGACTCCTACAATGAGCAGTTCTTC. Complete variable domain (other parts from reference TRBV11-3 and TRBJ2-1): EAGVVQSPRYKIIEKKQPVAFWCNPISGHNTLYWYLQNLGQGPELLIRYENEEAVDDSQLPKDRFSAERLKGVDSTLKIQPAELGDSAVYLCASSPMDSYNEQFFGPGTRLTVL.